This TCR beta chain was sequenced for a study of blood T cell repertoires in COVID-19. Overall study: COVID-19 samples collected from the United States, Italy and Spain covered acute and convalescent phases. T cells, B-cell-depleted T cells, or PBMCs provided the cDNA or gDNA that served as material.

The CDR3 spans 15 residues. Trimming took off 7 bases at V and 3 bases at J, with 18 bases between the two ends. Germline CDR1 is LNHDA and CDR2 is SQIVND (reference sequence). Here immunoSEQ multiplex PCR was the method, and the copy in TCRdb shows in-frame clones only, minus some. The sample records about 110,000 clones, 75% to 90% being singletons. Sequencing input: peripheral blood. The origin of this receptor is a human donor in a cohort sampled during active COVID-19. The chain has TRBV19 and TRBJ1-2, with D uncertain. The CDR3 sequence is CASMGPGQAHYGYTF. In nucleotides, the CDR3 is TGTGCCAGTATGGGTCCTGGGCAGGCCCACTATGGCTACACCTTC.